The 8 T cell receptor beta chains listed next were all sequenced from one sample in a study of CD8+CD57+ T cells in acquired aplastic anemia. TCR beta VDJ and CDR3 were profiled, and genomic DNA was the template. MiXCR, run by TCRdb on the reads, gives a single entry per CDR3 protein. The data show over 150,000 distinct CDR3 sequences, with 71% seen just once and 35% to 60% held by the top ten. Those patients picked for sequencing had displayed CD8+CD57+ cell expansion on flow cytometry. Source material: sorted CD4+, CD8+, or CD8+CD57+ T cells (not recorded which) from PBMCs. The receptor source for this set is a human donor with aplastic anemia.

The chain joins TRBV20-1 to TRBJ1-5; 7 nucleotides agree with TRBD1. Germline CDR1 and CDR2: DFQATT and SNEGSKA (reference sequence). CDR3 length equals 15 residues. The trim removed 1 base at V and 6 bases at J, leaving 9 bases unmatched. DNA for the CDR3: TGCAGTGCTAGAGCACGACAGGGCCTCAGTCAGCCCCAGCATTTT. Protein: CSARARQGLSQPQHF.

The chain carries TRBV7-9 and TRBJ2-1, with D tentatively TRBD1 (5 bases). V was pared by 5 bases and J by 15 bases, with 20 bases between. CDR1 and CDR2 from the germline V gene are SEHNR and FQNEAQ (reference sequence). This CDR3 has 13 amino acids. The DNA for the CDR3 is TGTGCCAGCAGCCTAAGCCAGGGTGTTTTCCTGTTCTTC. Protein product: CASSLSQGVFLFF.

V is TRBV29-1 and J is TRBJ2-7, with 11 bases fitting TRBD2. Trimming at V came to 4 bases and at J to 5 bases, leaving 4 bases not matched to a gene. The CDR3 has 13 residues. The germline V gene has CDR1 SQVTM and CDR2 ANQGSEA. The DNA of the CDR3 is TGCAGCGTTGGCGGGACTAGCGGAGACGAGCAGTACTTC. Protein sequence: CSVGGTSGDEQYF.

The CDR3 is CASSKDDSTQYF. CDR3 coding DNA: TGTGCCAGCAGTAAGGACGATTCTACGCAGTATTTT. V and J are TRBV12-3 or TRBV12-4 and TRBJ2-3; no clear D. Deletions cut 5 bases from V and 8 bases from J, with 11 bases between. The CDR3 sequence is 12 residues long.

The CDR3 loop is CASRAAAGVSSEAFF. Written as DNA, the CDR3 is TGTGCCAGCAGGGCCGCGGCAGGGGTCTCTTCTGAAGCTTTCTTT. The chain uses TRBV2 and TRBJ1-1; tentative D call: TRBD1 (6 bases). Germline CDR1 SNHLY, CDR2 FYNNEI. CDR3 length equals 15 residues. With 6 bases removed from V and 6 bases from J, the gap between germline ends came to 20 bases.

This chain links TRBV9 with TRBJ2-1; the match to TRBD2 covers 11 bases. After removal of 1 base from V and 4 bases from J, the junction contained 10 bases not matched to a gene. Germline CDR1 reads SGDLS; CDR2 reads YYNGEE. This CDR3 is 18 amino acids long. The CDR3 region has the DNA TGTGCCAGCAGCGTAAGGGGGACTAGCGGACAGGGGTACAATGAGCAGTTCTTC. Encoded protein: CASSVRGTSGQGYNEQFF.

The chain uses TRBV24-1 and TRBJ1-4, with a weak D call TRBD1 (5 bases). The CDR3 extends over 13 amino acids. The V gene's germline CDR1 is KGHDR and CDR2 SFDVKD. V shed 5 bases and J shed 3 bases, with 6 bases lying between them. CDR3 in amino acids: CATSVGPNEKLFF. CDR3 coding DNA: TGTGCCACCAGTGTGGGGCCTAATGAAAAACTGTTTTTT.

Only a few counts were recorded for this clonotype. V usage is TRBV10-1 and J usage is TRBJ2-7, with D tentatively TRBD1 (5 bases). CDR3 length equals 15 residues. V was trimmed by 7 bases and J by 3 bases, leaving 19 bases between them. Per the germline V gene, CDR1 is WNHNN and CDR2 is SYGVQD (reference sequence). The CDR3 DNA sequence: TGCGCCAGCACGAGACAGAGCATAACAGACTACGAGCAGTACTTC. Translation: CASTRQSITDYEQYF.